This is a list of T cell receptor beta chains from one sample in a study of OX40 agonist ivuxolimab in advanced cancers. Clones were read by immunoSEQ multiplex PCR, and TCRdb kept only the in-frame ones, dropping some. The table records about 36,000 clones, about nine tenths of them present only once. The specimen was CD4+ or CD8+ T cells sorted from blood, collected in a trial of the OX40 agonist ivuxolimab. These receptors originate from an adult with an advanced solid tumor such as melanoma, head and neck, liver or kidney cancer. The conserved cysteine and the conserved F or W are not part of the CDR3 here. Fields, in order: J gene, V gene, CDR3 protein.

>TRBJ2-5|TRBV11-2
ASSLGNSQETQY
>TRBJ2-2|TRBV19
ASSIQIRRATGELF
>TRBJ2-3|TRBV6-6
ASTPWTADTQY
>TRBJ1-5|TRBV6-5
ASRPDRGGQPQH
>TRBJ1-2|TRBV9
ASSASTGNYGYT
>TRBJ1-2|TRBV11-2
ASSLSLGYGYT
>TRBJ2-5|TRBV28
ASSFRVQETQY
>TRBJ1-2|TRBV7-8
ASSRGRWISPQGYT
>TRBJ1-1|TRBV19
ASGKQGNTEAF
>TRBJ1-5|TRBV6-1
ASIQRQGRQPQH
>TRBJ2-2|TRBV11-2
ASSFSTPRGGELF